Presented here are 14 T cell receptor beta chains from one specimen sequenced in a study of OX40 agonist ivuxolimab in advanced cancers. Profiling relied on immunoSEQ multiplex PCR, and the TCRdb table lists in-frame clones only, not all of them. The sample holds about 94,000 clones, around 87% seen once. Sequences were derived from CD4+ or CD8+ T cells sorted from blood, sampled in a trial of the OX40 agonist ivuxolimab. These receptor sequences come from an adult with an advanced solid tumor such as melanoma, head and neck, liver or kidney cancer.

Only one count was recorded for this clone. The rearrangement joins TRBV7-2 to TRBJ1-1; D unclear. V was shortened by 5 bases and J by 0 bases, with 10 bases between the two germline ends. The CDR3 totals 14 residues. Germline V CDR1 and CDR2: SGHTA, FQGNSA. CDR3 in amino acids: CASSPNRMNTEAFF. The DNA for the CDR3 is TGTGCCAGCAGCCCGAATCGGATGAACACTGAAGCTTTCTTT. Together with reference TRBV7-2 and TRBJ1-1, the CDR3 gives the full variable domain: GAGVSQSPSNKVTEKGKDVELRCDPISGHTALYWYRQSLGQGLEFLIYFQGNSAPDKSGLPSDRFSAERTGGSVSTLTIQRTQQEDSAVYLCASSPNRMNTEAFFGQGTRLTVV.

The chain couples TRBV5-8 to TRBJ2-1; TRBD1 agrees at 9 bases. The germline gives CDR1 SGHTS, CDR2 YDEGEE. CDR3 length equals 15 residues. J lost 9 bases, V lost 0 bases, and 7 bases had no gene match. The CDR3 protein is CASSLVLQGAFEQFF. In DNA form, the CDR3 reads TGTGCCAGCAGCTTGGTTTTACAGGGGGCCTTTGAGCAGTTCTTC.

The genes are TRBV7-2 and TRBJ1-2; the D is unclear. Germline CDR1 SGHTA, CDR2 FQGNSA. V shed 5 bases and J shed 4 bases, with 20 bases lying between them. The CDR3 contains 16 residues. DNA for the CDR3: TGTGCCAGCAGCCAACCCGGTGCCAGAGGGCCCTATGGCTACACCTTC. Its protein product is CASSQPGARGPYGYTF.

There are a few counts of this clone. The chain couples TRBV4-1 to TRBJ2-7, with D possibly matching TRBD1 (6 bases). Germline CDR1 reads MGHRA; CDR2 reads YSYEKL. V lost 3 bases and J lost 5, with 14 bases in between. The CDR3 extends over 14 amino acids. The CDR3 loop reads CASSHLTGPNEQYF. The CDR3 nucleotides are TGCGCCAGCAGCCACCTAACAGGGCCCAACGAGCAGTACTTC.

Worth noting for this clone: Germline and junction disagree at one end, which may indicate a read error. This chain joins TRBV4-1 and TRBJ2-4; tentative D call: TRBD2 (6 bases). Per the germline V gene, CDR1 is MGHRA and CDR2 is YSYEKL. There are 17 residues in the CDR3. CDR3 coding DNA: TGCGCCAGCAGCCAAGATACGGAGGGAGTTAGGGCCCCCTCCCCAGTCTTC. As protein: CASSQDTEGVRAPSPVF.

CDR3 DNA sequence: TGTGCCAGCGGCGACAGGGGGCGGGAGACCCAGTACTTC. It specifies CASGDRGRETQYF. The rearrangement links TRBV7-2 to TRBJ2-5, with TRBD1 matching 10 bases. This CDR3 is built from 13 residues. Germline V gene sequence: CDR1 SGHTA, CDR2 FQGNSA. Unmatched junction bases numbered 5, after V lost 8 bases and J lost 5 bases. The full variable domain, with the rest looked up from reference TRBV7-2 and TRBJ2-5, is GAGVSQSPSNKVTEKGKDVELRCDPISGHTALYWYRQSLGQGLEFLIYFQGNSAPDKSGLPSDRFSAERTGGSVSTLTIQRTQQEDSAVYLCASGDRGRETQYFGPGTRLLVL.

The sample holds a few counts of this clone. The chain joins TRBV7-9 to TRBJ1-3; possible D gene TRBD1, 5 bases. Deletions cut 2 bases from V and 6 bases from J, with 11 bases between. The CDR3 has 14 residues. The V gene's germline CDR1 is SEHNR and CDR2 FQNEAQ (reference sequence). The CDR3, as DNA: TGTGCCAGCAGCTTACAGTACAGGAAAAACACCATATATTTT. Encoded protein: CASSLQYRKNTIYF.

This sequence joins TRBV14 and TRBJ2-5; a weak D match, TRBD1 (5 bases). Looked up from germline, CDR1 is SGHDN and CDR2 is FVKESK. V dropped 1 base and J dropped 4 bases, with 13 bases sitting between them. The CDR3 extends over 15 amino acids. CDR3 coding DNA: TGTGCCAGCAGCCAAGGGGCAGGGATTTCAGAGACCCAGTACTTC. Translation: CASSQGAGISETQYF.

The J gene is TRBJ2-2, the V gene TRBV12-5; D is ambiguous. The CDR3 runs to 12 residues. V was cut by 8 bases and J by 3 bases, with 7 bases left in between. Germline V CDR1 and CDR2: LGHNT, FRNRAP. The CDR3, as DNA: TGTGCTAGTTGGCTGTACACCGGGGAGCTGTTTTTT. Translated, it gives CASWLYTGELFF.

V usage is TRBV7-2 and J usage is TRBJ1-3, with D possibly being TRBD1 (6 bases). The CDR3 has 16 residues. The V gene's germline CDR1 is SGHTA and CDR2 FQGNSA. The V end was cut by 4 bases, the J end by 0 bases, with 13 bases between. The CDR3 bases are TGTGCCAGCAGCTCAACCTCAGGGGACTCTGGAAACACCATATATTTT. Its protein product is CASSSTSGDSGNTIYF.

This clone was detected only once. CDR3 coding DNA: TGCAGCGTCCAGCCACAGGGCTACCCCTACGAGCAGTACTTC. Its protein product is CSVQPQGYPYEQYF. This sequence joins TRBV29-1 and TRBJ2-7; tentative D call: TRBD1 (6 bases). The CDR3 sequence is 14 residues long. V lost 6 bases and J 2 bases, leaving 17 bases between the germline ends. Germline CDR1 SQVTM, CDR2 ANQGSEA.

The chain combines TRBV19 with TRBJ2-7; D not certain. CDR3 length: 15 residues. From germline, CDR1 is LNHDA and CDR2 SQIVND (reference sequence). V was trimmed by 1 base and J by 3 bases, leaving 13 bases between them. The CDR3 DNA reads TGTGCCAGTAGTATAGGGCAGGCTACCGACTACGAGCAGTACTTC. The encoded protein is CASSIGQATDYEQYF.

The genes are TRBV19 and TRBJ2-3, with D possibly being TRBD1 or TRBD2 (5 bases each). CDR3 length equals 13 residues. CDR1 LNHDA and CDR2 SQIVND come from the germline V gene (reference sequence). V was pared by 6 bases and J by 6 bases, with 13 bases between. CDR3 protein: CASSEGTADTQYF. The CDR3 DNA reads TGTGCCAGTAGCGAGGGGACGGCCGATACGCAGTATTTT.

The chain combines TRBV29-1 with TRBJ2-7, with D possibly being TRBD1 or TRBD2 (8 bases each). Germline values: CDR1 SQVTM, CDR2 ANQGSEA. This CDR3 is built from 13 residues. V lost 6 bases and J 2 bases, leaving 14 bases between the germline ends. Here the CDR3 reads CSVGGDRPYEQYF. CDR3 coding DNA: TGCAGCGTCGGGGGGGACAGGCCCTACGAGCAGTACTTC.